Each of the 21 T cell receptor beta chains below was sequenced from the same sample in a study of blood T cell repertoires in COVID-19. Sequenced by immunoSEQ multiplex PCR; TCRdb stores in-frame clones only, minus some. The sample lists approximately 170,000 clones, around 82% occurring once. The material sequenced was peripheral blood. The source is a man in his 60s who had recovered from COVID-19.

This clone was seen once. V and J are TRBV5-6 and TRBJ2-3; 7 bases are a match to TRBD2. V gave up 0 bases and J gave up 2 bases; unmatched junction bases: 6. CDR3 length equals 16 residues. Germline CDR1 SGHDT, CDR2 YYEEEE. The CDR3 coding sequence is TGTGCCAGCAGCTTGGAAGGTAGCGGGTTCACAGATACGCAGTATTTT. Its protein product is CASSLEGSGFTDTQYF.

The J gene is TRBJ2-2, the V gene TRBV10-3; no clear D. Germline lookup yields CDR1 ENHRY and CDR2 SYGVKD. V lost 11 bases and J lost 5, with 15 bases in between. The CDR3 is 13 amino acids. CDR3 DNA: TGTGCCGTAGGCGCGGATTTAACCGGGGAGCTGTTTTTT. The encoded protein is CAVGADLTGELFF.

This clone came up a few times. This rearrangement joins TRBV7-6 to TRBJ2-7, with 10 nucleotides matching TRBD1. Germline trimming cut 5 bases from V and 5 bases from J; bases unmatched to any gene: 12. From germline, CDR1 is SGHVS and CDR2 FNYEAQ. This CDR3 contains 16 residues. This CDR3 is CASSPQGTGVPDEQYF. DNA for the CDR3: TGTGCCAGCAGCCCTCAAGGGACAGGGGTTCCCGACGAGCAGTACTTC.

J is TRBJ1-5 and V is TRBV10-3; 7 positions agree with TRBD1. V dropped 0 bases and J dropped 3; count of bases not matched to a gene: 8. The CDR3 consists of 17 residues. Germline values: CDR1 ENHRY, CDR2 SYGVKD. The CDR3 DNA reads TGTGCCATCAGTGAGTCTCAGGGGGACACTTACAATCAGCCCCAGCATTTT. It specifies CAISESQGDTYNQPQHF.

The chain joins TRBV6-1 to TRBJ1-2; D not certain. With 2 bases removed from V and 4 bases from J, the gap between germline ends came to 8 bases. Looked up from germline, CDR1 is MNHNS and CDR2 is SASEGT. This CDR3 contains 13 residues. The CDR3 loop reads CASSEPGSYGYTF. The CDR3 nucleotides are TGTGCCAGCAGTGAACCGGGGTCCTATGGCTACACCTTC.

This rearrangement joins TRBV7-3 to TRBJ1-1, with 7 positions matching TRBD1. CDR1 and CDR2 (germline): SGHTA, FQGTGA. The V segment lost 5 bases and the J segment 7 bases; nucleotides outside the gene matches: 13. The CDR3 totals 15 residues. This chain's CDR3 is CASSPRGGRGDEAFF. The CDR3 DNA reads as TGTGCCAGCAGCCCCAGGGGCGGCAGGGGGGATGAAGCTTTCTTT.

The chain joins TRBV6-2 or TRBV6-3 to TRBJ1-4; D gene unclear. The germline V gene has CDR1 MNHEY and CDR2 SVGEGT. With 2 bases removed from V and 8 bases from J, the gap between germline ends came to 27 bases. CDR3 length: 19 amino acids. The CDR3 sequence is CASSYGPGQTTGNKEKLFF. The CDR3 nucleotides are TGTGCCAGCAGTTACGGCCCGGGCCAGACGACCGGGAACAAGGAAAAACTGTTTTTT.

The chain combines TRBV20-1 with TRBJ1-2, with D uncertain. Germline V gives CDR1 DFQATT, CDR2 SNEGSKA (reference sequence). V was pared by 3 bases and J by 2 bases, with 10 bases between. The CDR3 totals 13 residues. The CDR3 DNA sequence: TGCAGTGCTAGTCACCGAGGGAACTATGGCTACACCTTC. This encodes CSASHRGNYGYTF.

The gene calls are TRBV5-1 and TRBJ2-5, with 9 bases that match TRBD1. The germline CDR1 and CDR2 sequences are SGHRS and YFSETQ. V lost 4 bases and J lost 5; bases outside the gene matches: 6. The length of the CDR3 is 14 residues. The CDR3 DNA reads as TGCGCCAGCAGCCCCCGGACAGGGGACGAGACCCAGTACTTC. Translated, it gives CASSPRTGDETQYF.

For the CDR3, the DNA is TGTGCCAGCAGCTGGGACAGCAGATACGAGCAGTACTTC. This sequence encodes CASSWDSRYEQYF. The chain has TRBV7-2 and TRBJ2-7; 7 nucleotides line up with TRBD1. The CDR3 runs to 13 residues. CDR1 SGHTA and CDR2 FQGNSA come from the germline V gene. Germline trimming cut 4 bases from V and 4 bases from J; bases unmatched to any gene: 4. Supplemented by reference TRBV7-2 and TRBJ2-7, the full variable domain reads GAGVSQSPSNKVTEKGKDVELRCDPISGHTALYWYRQSLGQGLEFLIYFQGNSAPDKSGLPSDRFSAERTGGSVSTLTIQRTQQEDSAVYLCASSWDSRYEQYFGPGTRLTVT.

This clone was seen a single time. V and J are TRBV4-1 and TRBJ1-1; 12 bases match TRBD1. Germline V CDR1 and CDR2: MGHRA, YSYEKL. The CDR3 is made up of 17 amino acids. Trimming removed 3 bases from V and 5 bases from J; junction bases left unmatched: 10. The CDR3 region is CASSQGTGGVGRTEAFF. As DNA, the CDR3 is TGCGCCAGCAGCCAGGGGACAGGGGGCGTGGGGAGGACTGAAGCTTTCTTT.

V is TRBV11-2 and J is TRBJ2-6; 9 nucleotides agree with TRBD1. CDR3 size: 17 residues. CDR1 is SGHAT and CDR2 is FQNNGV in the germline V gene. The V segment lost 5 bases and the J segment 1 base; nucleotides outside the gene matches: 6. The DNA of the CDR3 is TGTGCCAGCAGCGCGGGACAGGGAGGGTCTGGGGCCAACGTCCTGACTTTC. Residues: CASSAGQGGSGANVLTF.

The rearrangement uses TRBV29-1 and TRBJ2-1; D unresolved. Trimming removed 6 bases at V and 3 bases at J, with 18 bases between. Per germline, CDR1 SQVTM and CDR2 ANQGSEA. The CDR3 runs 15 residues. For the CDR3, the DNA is TGCAGCGTCGAACCCATACTGGCGGACTACAATGAGCAGTTCTTC. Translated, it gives CSVEPILADYNEQFF.

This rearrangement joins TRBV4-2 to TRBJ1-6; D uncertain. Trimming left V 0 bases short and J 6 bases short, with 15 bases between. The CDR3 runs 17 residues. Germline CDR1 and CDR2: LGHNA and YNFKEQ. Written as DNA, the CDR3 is TGTGCCAGCAGCCAAGATGTTGGGCAAGTCGGTAATTCACCCCTCCACTTT. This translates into CASSQDVGQVGNSPLHF.

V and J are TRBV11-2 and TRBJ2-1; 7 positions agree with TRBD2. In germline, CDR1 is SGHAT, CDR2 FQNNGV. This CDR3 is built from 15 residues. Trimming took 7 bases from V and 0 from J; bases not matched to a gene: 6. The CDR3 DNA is TGTGCCAGCATCCCGGGGGGTGGCTCCTACAATGAGCAGTTCTTC. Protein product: CASIPGGGSYNEQFF.

The CDR3 DNA sequence: TGTGCCAGCAGCCGGGGACAGGGAAACACCATATATTTT. Its translation: CASSRGQGNTIYF. This rearrangement joins TRBV7-2 to TRBJ1-3, with 7 bases fitting TRBD1. The CDR3 spans 13 residues. V dropped 5 bases and J dropped 4; count of bases not matched to a gene: 2. Germline V gives CDR1 SGHTA, CDR2 FQGNSA.

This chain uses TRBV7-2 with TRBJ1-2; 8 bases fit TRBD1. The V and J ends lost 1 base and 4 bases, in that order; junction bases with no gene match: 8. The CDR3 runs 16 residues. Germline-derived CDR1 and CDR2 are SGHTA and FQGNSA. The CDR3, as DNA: TGTGCCAGCAGCTTAGAGGGCCAGGGGGCTATCTATGGCTACACCTTC. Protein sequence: CASSLEGQGAIYGYTF.

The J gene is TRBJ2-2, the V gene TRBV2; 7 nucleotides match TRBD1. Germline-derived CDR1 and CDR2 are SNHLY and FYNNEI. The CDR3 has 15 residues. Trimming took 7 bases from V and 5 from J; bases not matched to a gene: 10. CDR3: CASKIQGIETGELFF. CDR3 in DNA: TGTGCCAGCAAGATACAGGGGATCGAGACCGGGGAGCTGTTTTTT.

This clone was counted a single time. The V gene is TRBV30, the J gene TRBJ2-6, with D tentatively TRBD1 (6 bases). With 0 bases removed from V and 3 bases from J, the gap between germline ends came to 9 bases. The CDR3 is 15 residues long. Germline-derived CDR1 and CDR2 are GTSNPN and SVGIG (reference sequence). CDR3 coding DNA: TGTGCCTGGAGTGTACCAGGGGATGGGGCCAACGTCCTGACTTTC. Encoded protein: CAWSVPGDGANVLTF.

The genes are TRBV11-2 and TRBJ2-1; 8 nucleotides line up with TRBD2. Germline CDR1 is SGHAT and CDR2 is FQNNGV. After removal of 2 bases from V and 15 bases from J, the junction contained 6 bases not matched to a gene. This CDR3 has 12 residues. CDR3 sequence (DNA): TGTGCCAGCAGCTTACTCGGGACTAGTCTGTTCTTC. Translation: CASSLLGTSLFF.

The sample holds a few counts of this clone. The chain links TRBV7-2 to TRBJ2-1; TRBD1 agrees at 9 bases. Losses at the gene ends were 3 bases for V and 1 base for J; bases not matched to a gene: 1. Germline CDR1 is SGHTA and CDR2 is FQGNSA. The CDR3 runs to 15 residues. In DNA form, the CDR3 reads TGTGCCAGCAGCTTTGACAGGGGGTCCTACAATGAGCAGTTCTTC. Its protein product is CASSFDRGSYNEQFF.